These 9 T cell receptor beta chains came from one sample sequenced in a study of control samples from healthy donors and cancer patients. This table comes from immunoSEQ multiplex PCR, and its TCRdb copy is limited to in-frame clones, with some not included. This table has around 120,000 clones, about 89% appearing once. Material for sequencing was blood. These receptor sequences come from a woman aged 18 to 35 in good health.

J is TRBJ1-3 and V is TRBV7-8; 7 positions match TRBD1. Germline loops: CDR1 SGHVS, CDR2 FQNEAQ. V dropped 5 bases and J dropped 0; count of bases not matched to a gene: 7. This CDR3 contains 16 residues. CDR3 protein: CASSQGVLLSGNTIYF. The CDR3 nucleotides read TGTGCCAGCAGCCAGGGGGTTCTCCTCTCTGGAAACACCATATATTTT.

The chain joins TRBV30 to TRBJ1-1; 8 nucleotides agree with TRBD1. J was trimmed by 8 bases and V by 1 base; bases with no gene match: 6. The CDR3 length is 13 residues. Germline V gene sequence: CDR1 GTSNPN, CDR2 SVGIG (reference sequence). Written as DNA, the CDR3 is TGTGCCTGGAGTGGATTCCGGGACAGGGAAGCTTTCTTT. Its translation is CAWSGFRDREAFF.

V is TRBV7-2 and J is TRBJ2-4, with 13 bases that match TRBD2. The germline gives CDR1 SGHTA, CDR2 FQGNSA. This CDR3 contains 18 residues. The J segment lost 9 bases and the V segment lost 0 bases, leaving 11 bases of the junction unmatched. Here the CDR3 reads CASSLAPGLAGAAGIQYF. The DNA of the CDR3 is TGTGCCAGCAGCTTAGCCCCCGGACTAGCGGGGGCCGCGGGCATTCAGTACTTC.

The chain combines TRBV19 with TRBJ2-1; TRBD2 aligns across 7 bases. The CDR3 runs to 17 residues. With V trimmed by 3 bases and J by 0 bases, 8 bases remained unmatched. The germline CDR1 and CDR2 sequences are LNHDA and SQIVND (reference sequence). CDR3 in amino acids: CASSIRASGNSYNEQFF. The CDR3 coding sequence is TGTGCCAGTAGTATCAGGGCTAGCGGTAACTCCTACAATGAGCAGTTCTTC.

This rearrangement joins TRBV5-1 to TRBJ2-7, with D maybe TRBD1 (6 bases). Between the trimmed V and J ends, which lost 0 bases and 3 bases, there was a span of 10 bases. The length of the CDR3 is 14 residues. Germline-derived CDR1 and CDR2 are SGHRS and YFSETQ. The CDR3, as DNA: TGCGCCAGCAGCTTGGACAGGGCTAACTACGAGCAGTACTTC. Encoded protein: CASSLDRANYEQYF.

The V gene is TRBV30, the J gene TRBJ1-6; 9 bases are a match to TRBD1. The ends lost 3 bases at V and 3 bases at J; junction bases unmatched: 6. The germline V gene encodes CDR1 GTSNPN and CDR2 SVGIG (reference sequence). This CDR3 has 16 residues. The CDR3 is CAWRVQGANYNSPLHF. CDR3 sequence (DNA): TGTGCCTGGAGGGTACAGGGGGCGAACTATAATTCACCCCTCCACTTT.

In this sample, this clone turned up once. This chain joins TRBV4-1 and TRBJ2-1, with TRBD2 identical over 10 bases. CDR1 is MGHRA and CDR2 is YSYEKL in the germline V gene. The CDR3 sequence is 16 residues long. Trimming removed 1 base from V and 4 bases from J; junction bases left unmatched: 4. The CDR3 sequence is CASSQGRTSGYNEQFF. CDR3 nucleotide sequence: TGCGCCAGCAGCCAAGGGAGGACTAGCGGATACAATGAGCAGTTCTTC.

The CDR3 DNA follows: TGTGCCAGCGGTCCTAGCGTCACCTCGGGGCAGTATTTT. Residues: CASGPSVTSGQYF. The rearrangement uses TRBV3-1 (or the pseudogene TRBV3-2) and TRBJ2-3, with D tentatively TRBD2 (6 bases). The V and J ends lost 8 bases and 11 bases respectively, with 20 bases between them. The CDR3 spans 13 residues. Germline-derived CDR1 and CDR2 are LGHDT and YNNKEL (reference sequence).

The chain recombines TRBV13 with TRBJ2-1; 12 positions agree with TRBD2. CDR1 is PRHDT and CDR2 is FYEKMQ in the germline V gene (reference sequence). This CDR3 region has 16 residues. The V gene end was trimmed by 5 bases and the J gene end by 9 bases; junction bases not matched to a gene: 11. CDR3 residues: CASSSGASGGAREQFF. DNA for the CDR3: TGTGCCAGCAGCAGTGGGGCTAGCGGGGGGGCCCGTGAGCAGTTCTTC.